Shown below are 11 T cell receptor beta chains from a single sample sequenced in a study of CD8+ T cells in alopecia areata. This sample's treatment: oral pan-JAK inhibitor, 5-10 mg twice daily. cDNA prepared by RNA extraction and subsequent reverse transcription served as the template for sequencing. The protocol was immunoSEQ multiplex PCR, while the TCRdb copy is restricted to in-frame clones and leaves out a portion. The sample carries about 220,000 clones, 50% to 60% recorded once. Sample: CD4+ T cells sorted from blood, taken at week 4, from a patient treated with tofacitinib. The receptors were sampled from a human donor with alopecia areata.

Note on this clone: This same CDR3 is encoded by further DNA sequences in the sample. The chain recombines TRBV13 with TRBJ1-1; D is uncertain. The CDR3 has 13 amino acids. The germline V gene encodes CDR1 PRHDT and CDR2 FYEKMQ (reference sequence). V shed 5 bases and J shed 1 base, with 8 bases lying between them. This chain's CDR3 is CASSPGPNTEAFF. The CDR3 bases are TGTGCCAGCAGCCCAGGCCCGAACACTGAAGCTTTCTTT. Variable domain in full (rest from reference TRBV13 and TRBJ1-1): AAGVIQSPRHLIKEKRETATLKCYPIPRHDTVYWYQQGPGQDPQFLISFYEKMQSDKGSIPDRFSAQQFSDYHSELNMSSLELGDSALYFCASSPGPNTEAFFGQGTRLTVV.

This chain joins TRBV6-4 and TRBJ2-7; a possible D gene is TRBD1 (5 bases). Germline CDR1 and CDR2: MRHNA and SNTAGT. The CDR3 length is 15 residues. With 0 bases removed from V and 9 bases from J, the gap between germline ends came to 18 bases. In nucleotides, the CDR3 is TGTGCCAGCAGTGACTCGGACATTCCCCCCTTTGGGCAGTACTTC. This sequence encodes CASSDSDIPPFGQYF.

The table lists this clone with a few counts. The V gene is TRBV19, the J gene TRBJ1-2, with D unclear. The V and J ends lost 5 bases and 4 bases respectively, with 8 bases between them. Germline V CDR1 and CDR2: LNHDA, SQIVND (reference sequence). This CDR3 region has 12 residues. Here the CDR3 DNA reads TGTGCCAGTAGTCTCCAGACCTATGGCTACACCTTC. Translation gives CASSLQTYGYTF.

The chain recombines TRBV4-1 with TRBJ2-3; no definite D call. CDR3 size: 12 residues. V lost 2 bases, J lost 3 bases, and 3 bases lay in between. Germline CDR1 is MGHRA and CDR2 is YSYEKL. The CDR3 DNA sequence: TGCGCCAGCAGCCAAATAACAGATACGCAGTATTTT. Its protein product is CASSQITDTQYF.

This clone was seen ten or more times. The J gene is TRBJ2-6, the V gene TRBV7-9, with 7 bases aligning to TRBD1. Per germline, CDR1 SEHNR and CDR2 FQNEAQ (reference sequence). V was pared by 7 bases and J by 4 bases, with 19 bases of the junction left unmatched. The CDR3 covers 19 residues. In nucleotides, the CDR3 is TGTGCCAGCACGTCTTTCCCCGGGACAGACGGTTTGGGGGCCAACGTCCTGACTTTC. This encodes CASTSFPGTDGLGANVLTF.

The chain employs TRBV2 and TRBJ1-5; maybe TRBD1 (5 bases). From germline, CDR1 is SNHLY and CDR2 FYNNEI. The CDR3 covers 15 residues. V was trimmed by 1 base and J by 3 bases, leaving 10 bases between them. The DNA of the CDR3 is TGTGCCAGCAGTGAAGGGCAGGGTTACAATCAGCCCCAGCATTTT. It codes for CASSEGQGYNQPQHF.

The rearrangement joins TRBV7-2 to TRBJ2-3; no definite D call. Trimming cost V 4 bases and J 5 bases, with 7 bases left between them. CDR3 size: 12 residues. The germline CDR1 and CDR2 sequences are SGHTA and FQGNSA. In nucleotides, the CDR3 is TGTGCCAGCAGCTCCGTACTAGATACGCAGTATTTT. Translated: CASSSVLDTQYF.

Remarks on this clone: This CDR3 is also generated by other DNA sequences in the sample. The chain couples TRBV30 to TRBJ2-3, with unresolved D. This CDR3 is 11 amino acids long. Trimming shortened V by 3 bases and J by 6 bases, and 7 bases separated the two germline ends. Germline V gene data show CDR1 as GTSNPN and CDR2 as SVGIG (reference sequence). CDR3 bases: TGTGCCTGGAGCTCTCTGGATACGCAGTATTTT. It specifies CAWSSLDTQYF.

The chain carries TRBV30 and TRBJ1-3; TRBD1 aligns across 7 bases. CDR1 is GTSNPN, CDR2 SVGIG, per germline (reference sequence). The CDR3 runs to 12 residues. The V and J ends lost 8 bases and 0 bases, in that order; junction bases with no gene match: 1. The CDR3 spells CAGTDSGNTIYF. The CDR3 DNA sequence: TGTGCCGGGACAGACTCTGGAAACACCATATATTTT. Full variable domain (outside the CDR3, taken from reference TRBV30 and TRBJ1-3): SQTIHQWPATLVQPVGSPLSLECTVEGTSNPNLYWYRQAAGRGLQLLFYSVGIGQISSEVPQNLSASRPQDRQFILSSKKLLLSDSGFYLCAGTDSGNTIYFGEGSWLTVV.

V and J are TRBV5-1 and TRBJ1-6; a weak D match, TRBD1 (6 bases). Germline V lookup: CDR1 SGHRS, CDR2 YFSETQ. Trimming shortened V by 0 bases and J by 6 bases, and 13 bases separated the two germline ends. This CDR3 region has 16 residues. The chain's CDR3 is CASSLAQGIGNSPLHF. The CDR3 DNA follows: TGCGCCAGCAGCTTGGCCCAGGGGATTGGTAATTCACCCCTCCACTTT.

This rearrangement joins TRBV7-9 to TRBJ1-4; D gene ambiguous. V was trimmed by 1 base and J by 7 bases, leaving 4 bases between them. The V gene's germline CDR1 is SEHNR and CDR2 FQNEAQ (reference sequence). CDR3 length: 12 amino acids. The CDR3 spells CASSLVGEKLFF. CDR3 DNA sequence: TGTGCCAGCAGCTTAGTCGGTGAAAAACTGTTTTTT.